The clone carrying this T cell receptor (beta chain) was detected many times. Its target is not known. TCRdb reprocessed the 5' RACE reads with MiXCR, giving one entry per CDR3 protein. The top ten clones hold approximately 12% of a sample with about 100,000 distinct CDR3 sequences, 4.5% to 6.5% of them seen once. The sample is drawn from a study of identical twins. Overall study findings and caveats: Carriage of fewer insertions was seen in abundant cord blood beta clonotypes, whereas memory repertoires showed none. Beta out-of-frame twin sharing showed a weaker excess.

The CDR3 runs 15 residues. Germline V CDR1 and CDR2: MGHRA, YSYEKL. V lost 4 bases to trimming and J lost 7 bases, with 14 bases between them. The sequenced material came from memory T cells sorted from blood. This sequence was found in a woman aged 45-59 years in good health. The chain couples TRBV4-1 to TRBJ1-6; weak D call: TRBD1 (5 bases). The CDR3 loop is CASSPRWGDNSPLHF. CDR3 nucleotides: TGCGCCAGCAGCCCTCGTTGGGGGGACAATTCACCCCTCCACTTT.